This TCR beta chain is drawn from a study of early T cells in non-severe SARS-CoV-2 infection. Across the study: Investigators sequenced bulk RNA drawn from unsorted whole blood, and chains remained unpaired.

cDNA molecules, individually, were tagged with unique molecular identifiers. MiXCR was run by TCRdb on the 5' RACE reads, yielding one entry per CDR3 protein. The sample has about 26,000 distinct CDR3 sequences; around 4.5% are singletons. Ten or more counts support this clonotype. V was clipped by 6 bases and J by 4 bases, with 13 bases between them. The CDR3 has 14 amino acids. The TCR was taken from an adult who was a healthcare worker with PCR-confirmed SARS-CoV-2 infection or an uninfected control (not recorded which). This chain links TRBV12-3 or TRBV12-4 with TRBJ2-1; either TRBD1 or TRBD2 may fit D (5 bases each). Sequenced: whole blood. The CDR3 DNA follows: TGTGCCAGCAGATCCGGGACGGAGTACAATGAGCAGTTCTTC. It specifies CASRSGTEYNEQFF.